The sequence of this T cell receptor (beta chain) was determined in a study of blood T cells in healthy people across ages. There are 13 residues in the CDR3. The germline V and J ends were trimmed by 4 bases and 0 bases, with 4 bases remaining between them. The germline CDR1 and CDR2 sequences are SQVTM and ANQGSEA. A second roughly 7 to 12 cycle PCR used barcoded and J-beta primers. Each sample provided no less than 3 million CDR3-containing paired-end reads. TCRdb passed the 5' RACE reads through MiXCR, listing each CDR3 protein once. The sample contains roughly 650,000 distinct CDR3 sequences, roughly 32% of which appear only once. Sample donors were healthy Caucasian individuals that came from Russia, aged roughly 6 to 95. General study results and limits: Estimated diversity that came from one million T cells was considered an underestimate. A conclusive naive versus antigen-experienced comparison was prevented by the unsorted PBMCs.

The sample holds many counts of this clonotype. Its matching antigen is unknown. The V and J genes are TRBV29-1 and TRBJ2-6; D remains ambiguous. The sample consisted of blood. The receptor's source is a woman of 80 years or more in good health. The CDR3 coding sequence is TGCAGCGTTGGTGACTCTGGGGCCAACGTCCTGACTTTC. This encodes CSVGDSGANVLTF.